The 22 T cell receptor beta chains presented below share a single source sample, sequenced in a study of blood T cell repertoires in COVID-19. Repertoires were generated with immunoSEQ multiplex PCR, while TCRdb's copy carries only in-frame clones and drops some. The data hold roughly 300,000 clones, with around four fifths observed a single time. Sequencing was performed on peripheral blood. The receptors were sampled from a woman between 50 and 59 years old with acute or convalescent COVID-19.

The J gene is TRBJ2-2, the V gene TRBV5-8, with 7 bases aligning to TRBD1. The CDR3 is 13 amino acids. CDR1 and CDR2 from the germline V gene are SGHTS and YDEGEE. Unmatched junction bases numbered 3, after V lost 5 bases and J lost 5 bases. CDR3 nucleotide sequence: TGTGCCAGCAGGCTGACAGGGACCGGGGAGCTGTTTTTT. This codes for CASRLTGTGELFF. The full variable domain, completed using reference TRBV5-8 and TRBJ2-2, is EAGVTQSPTHLIKTRGQQATLRCSPISGHTSVYWYQQALGLGLQFLLWYDEGEERNRGNFPPRFSGRQFPNYSSELNVNALELEDSALYLCASRLTGTGELFFGEGSRLTVL.

The chain couples TRBV23-1 to TRBJ1-3; TRBD1 matches 10 bases. TRBV23-1 is known as an ORF, though its function is uncertain. CDR3 length equals 16 residues. With V trimmed by 5 bases and J by 2 bases, 6 bases remained unmatched. In nucleotides, the CDR3 is TGCGCCAGCAGTAACGGGACAGGGGAAGCTGGAAACACCATATATTTT. Encoded protein: CASSNGTGEAGNTIYF.

V and J are TRBV11-2 and TRBJ1-1, with 7 bases matching TRBD1. Trimming removed 3 bases from V and 5 bases from J; junction bases left unmatched: 6. CDR1 and CDR2 from the germline V gene are SGHAT and FQNNGV. This CDR3 region has 14 residues. The DNA of the CDR3 is TGTGCCAGCAGCTTTGAGGGGGCGGAGACTGAAGCTTTCTTT. This sequence encodes CASSFEGAETEAFF.

The chain employs TRBV9 and TRBJ1-1; 8 positions match TRBD1. The CDR3 is 14 amino acids. Germline CDR1 is SGDLS and CDR2 is YYNGEE. The V segment lost 3 bases and the J segment 1 base; nucleotides outside the gene matches: 2. This CDR3 is CASSAQGGNTEAFF. Written as DNA, the CDR3 is TGTGCCAGCAGCGCACAGGGGGGGAACACTGAAGCTTTCTTT.

CDR3 DNA: TGTGCCAGCCTAGGCGCCGGCTATGGCTACACCTTC. Translating it yields CASLGAGYGYTF. The chain carries TRBV10-3 and TRBJ1-2; D call uncertain. Germline CDR1 ENHRY, CDR2 SYGVKD. This CDR3 spans 12 amino acids. V dropped 10 bases and J dropped 4 bases, with 13 bases sitting between them.

CDR3 sequence: CASSVMTSGNNEQFF. As DNA, the CDR3 is TGTGCCAGCAGCGTTATGACTAGCGGGAACAATGAGCAGTTCTTC. The chain joins TRBV9 to TRBJ2-1, with TRBD2 identical over 11 bases. V gave up 2 bases and J gave up 5 bases; unmatched junction bases: 3. This CDR3 contains 15 residues. Germline V lookup: CDR1 SGDLS, CDR2 YYNGEE.

In its sample, this clone was seen once. The chain is built from TRBV6-5 and TRBJ2-3; a possible D gene is TRBD1 (5 bases). The CDR3 covers 16 residues. The V gene lost 2 bases and the J gene lost 0 bases, with 12 bases spanning the gap. Germline V gene lookup returns CDR1 MNHEY and CDR2 SVGAGI. CDR3 sequence reads: CASSYGAAESTDTQYF. The CDR3 DNA is TGTGCCAGCAGTTACGGGGCAGCTGAGAGCACAGATACGCAGTATTTT.

The chain couples TRBV13 to TRBJ1-2; 9 bases match TRBD1. CDR1 is PRHDT and CDR2 is FYEKMQ in the germline V gene (reference sequence). There are 15 residues in the CDR3. Unmatched junction bases numbered 10, after V lost 3 bases and J lost 8 bases. The CDR3 sequence: CASSLGQGVVEGYTF. The CDR3, as DNA: TGTGCCAGCAGCTTGGGACAGGGAGTTGTTGAGGGCTACACCTTC.

V usage is TRBV3-1 (or the pseudogene TRBV3-2) and J usage is TRBJ2-5; D is perhaps TRBD1 (5 bases). CDR3 length: 13 amino acids. Trimming took off 3 bases at V and 5 bases at J, with 10 bases between the two ends. The V gene's germline CDR1 is LGHDT and CDR2 YNNKEL (reference sequence). CDR3 residues: CASSHREWETQYF. The CDR3 DNA reads as TGTGCCAGCAGCCACAGGGAATGGGAGACCCAGTACTTC.

The chain uses TRBV5-1 and TRBJ1-1, with 7 positions matching TRBD1. The V gene's germline CDR1 is SGHRS and CDR2 YFSETQ. The V segment lost 4 bases and the J segment 7 bases; nucleotides outside the gene matches: 4. The CDR3 has 12 residues. The DNA of the CDR3 is TGCGCCAGCAGCGGAGGGGGCAGTGAAGCTTTCTTT. This encodes CASSGGGSEAFF.

The DNA of the CDR3 is TGTGCCAGCAGCTCTCCTAATTCACCCCTCCACTTT. This codes for CASSSPNSPLHF. The chain carries TRBV7-9 and TRBJ1-6, with no clear D. The CDR3 extends over 12 amino acids. V was cut by 4 bases and J by 6 bases, with 4 bases left in between. From germline, CDR1 is SEHNR and CDR2 FQNEAQ (reference sequence).

The CDR3 is CASKLQGATEAFF. As DNA, the CDR3 is TGTGCCAGTAAGTTACAGGGGGCTACTGAAGCTTTCTTT. The chain joins TRBV19 to TRBJ1-1, with 9 bases lining up with TRBD1. Trimming at V came to 7 bases and at J to 5 bases, leaving 5 bases not matched to a gene. This CDR3 is 13 amino acids long. CDR1 is LNHDA, CDR2 SQIVND, per germline (reference sequence).

This clone appeared a few times. The rearrangement joins TRBV29-1 to TRBJ1-4; 8 bases line up with TRBD1. Trimming removed 7 bases from V and 8 bases from J; junction bases left unmatched: 9. The CDR3 covers 13 residues. Germline CDR1 SQVTM, CDR2 ANQGSEA. The CDR3 spells CSGLDRASEKLFF. The CDR3 DNA follows: TGCAGCGGCTTGGACAGGGCGAGCGAAAAACTGTTTTTT.

This chain connects TRBV5-8 to TRBJ2-5, with D possibly being TRBD1 (5 bases). This CDR3 spans 14 amino acids. Germline V lookup: CDR1 SGHTS, CDR2 YDEGEE. V was clipped by 0 bases and J by 5 bases, with 11 bases between them. This CDR3 reads CASSLADREETQYF. The CDR3, as DNA: TGTGCCAGCAGCTTGGCCGACAGAGAGGAGACCCAGTACTTC.

This chain connects TRBV5-1 to TRBJ2-3, with D unresolved. Looked up from germline, CDR1 is SGHRS and CDR2 is YFSETQ. Trimming took 3 bases from V and 2 from J, leaving 13 bases between them. The CDR3 is 15 amino acids. The CDR3 bases are TGCGCCAGCAGCTCCAATCGACACCCCACAGATACGCAGTATTTT. Translation gives CASSSNRHPTDTQYF.

This chain links TRBV5-6 with TRBJ2-3, with TRBD2 matching 8 bases. The CDR3 runs 17 residues. Germline trimming cut 1 base from V and 4 bases from J; bases unmatched to any gene: 11. Per the germline V gene, CDR1 is SGHDT and CDR2 is YYEEEE. The CDR3 DNA sequence: TGTGCCAGCAGCTTGATCGTTTCCGGGAGGGCCGCAGATACGCAGTATTTT. It yields the protein CASSLIVSGRAADTQYF.

The chain links TRBV4-1 to TRBJ2-5; TRBD2 matches 7 bases. Per germline, CDR1 MGHRA and CDR2 YSYEKL. After removal of 0 bases from V and 3 bases from J, the junction contained 7 bases not matched to a gene. This CDR3 has 16 residues. The CDR3 DNA sequence: TGCGCCAGCAGCCAAGAGCAAAGGCTAGCGGAAGAGACCCAGTACTTC. Its protein is CASSQEQRLAEETQYF.

This chain uses TRBV7-3 with TRBJ2-1; D is possibly TRBD2 (5 bases). CDR1 is SGHTA, CDR2 FQGTGA, per germline. V dropped 1 base and J dropped 0 bases, with 7 bases sitting between them. The CDR3 covers 15 residues. The chain's CDR3 is CASSLREYSYNEQFF. Here the CDR3 DNA reads TGTGCCAGCAGCTTAAGGGAGTACTCCTACAATGAGCAGTTCTTC.

J is TRBJ2-7 and V is TRBV5-1; maybe TRBD1 (6 bases). The V gene lost 8 bases and the J gene lost 6 bases, with 21 bases spanning the gap. CDR1 SGHRS and CDR2 YFSETQ come from the germline V gene. There are 14 residues in the CDR3. CDR3 DNA: TGCGCCAGGATTCGGGGCAGGGGACCCCTCGAGCAGTACGTC. Protein: CARIRGRGPLEQYV.

The chain links TRBV12-5 to TRBJ1-2; 7 positions agree with TRBD1. V shed 7 bases, J shed 8 bases, and the junction held 10 bases outside the gene matches. This CDR3 is built from 13 residues. Germline V gene data show CDR1 as LGHNT and CDR2 as FRNRAP. The CDR3 DNA follows: TGTGCTAGTGCCGAGGGACAGACGGTAGGCTACACCTTC. This codes for CASAEGQTVGYTF.

CDR3: CASSARMWVSAATNEKLFF. CDR3 nucleotides: TGTGCCAGCAGTGCCCGGATGTGGGTGTCGGCGGCAACTAATGAAAAACTGTTTTTT. The V gene is TRBV6-2 or TRBV6-3, the J gene TRBJ1-4; D gene ambiguous. The V gene lost 5 bases and the J gene lost 0 bases, with 22 bases spanning the gap. The germline CDR1 and CDR2 sequences are MNHEY and SVGEGT. CDR3 length: 19 residues.

Comments on this clone: The identical CDR3 is also encoded by other nucleotide sequences in the sample. The genes are TRBV5-1 and TRBJ2-1; D gene ambiguous. V lost 2 bases, J lost 0 bases, and 6 bases lay in between. Germline CDR1 and CDR2: SGHRS and YFSETQ. The CDR3 runs 14 residues. CDR3 DNA sequence: TGCGCCAGCAGCTTAGAGAGCTCCTACAATGAGCAGTTCTTC. Translated: CASSLESSYNEQFF.